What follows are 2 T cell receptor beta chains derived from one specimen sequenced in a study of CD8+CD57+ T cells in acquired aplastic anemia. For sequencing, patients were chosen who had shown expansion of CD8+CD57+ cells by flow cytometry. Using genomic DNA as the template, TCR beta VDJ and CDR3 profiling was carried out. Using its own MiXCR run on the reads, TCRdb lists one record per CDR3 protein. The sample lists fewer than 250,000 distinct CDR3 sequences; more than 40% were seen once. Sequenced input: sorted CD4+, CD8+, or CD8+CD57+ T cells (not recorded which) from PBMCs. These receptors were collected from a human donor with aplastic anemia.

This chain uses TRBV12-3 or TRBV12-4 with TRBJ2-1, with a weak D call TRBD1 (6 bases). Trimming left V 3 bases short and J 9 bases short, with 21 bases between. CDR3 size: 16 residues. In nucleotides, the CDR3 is TGTGCCAGCAGTTTGACTGGGGGCCGAGGGCAAGGTGAGCAGTTCTTC. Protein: CASSLTGGRGQGEQFF.

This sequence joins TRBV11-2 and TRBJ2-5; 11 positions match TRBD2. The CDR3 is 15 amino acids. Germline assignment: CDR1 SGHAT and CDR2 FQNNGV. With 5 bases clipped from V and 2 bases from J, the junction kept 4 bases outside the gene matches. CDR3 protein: CASSPGLAVQETQYF. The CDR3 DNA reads TGTGCCAGCAGCCCGGGACTAGCGGTACAAGAGACCCAGTACTTC.